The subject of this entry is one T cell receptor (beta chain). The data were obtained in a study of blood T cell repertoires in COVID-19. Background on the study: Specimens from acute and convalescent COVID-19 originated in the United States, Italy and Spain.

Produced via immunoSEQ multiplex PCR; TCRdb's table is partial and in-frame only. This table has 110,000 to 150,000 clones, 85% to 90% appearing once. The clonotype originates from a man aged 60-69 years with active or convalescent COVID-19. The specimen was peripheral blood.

DNA for the CDR3: TGTGCCAGCAGCTTTTCTCGCGGGGCCCAAGAGACCCAGTACTTC. Translation: CASSFSRGAQETQYF. The chain uses TRBV7-9 and TRBJ2-5; TRBD2 is a possible D gene (6 bases). This CDR3 spans 15 amino acids. The V gene's germline CDR1 is SEHNR and CDR2 FQNEAQ (reference sequence). V shed 3 bases and J shed 1 base, with 12 bases lying between them.